In this sample, the clone carrying this T cell receptor beta chain turned up a few times. Its specificity is unknown. The data were obtained in a study of cytomegalovirus exposure and HLA in healthy donors. The study's findings and limits: What a later analysis reportedly showed was that an Asian-associated ancestry cluster had fewer N-insertions than the approximately 670-donor mean. The only immune exposure information that was available was CMV serostatus. The study put 150 to 200 TCR beta chains on its list as cytomegalovirus-associated. The authors later linked a missense DCLRE1C variant to TCR beta V- and J-gene trimming.

The CDR3 runs to 16 residues. CDR1 SQVTM and CDR2 ANQGSEA come from the germline V gene. V trimming: 3 bases; J trimming: 2 bases; junction bases outside the gene matches: 5. PCR was performed using 60 Vbeta and 13 Jbeta primers. TCRdb's table, derived via immunoSEQ multiplex PCR, lists solely in-frame clones and lacks some. The table lists about 150,000 clones, approximately 80% of them singletons. The receptor comes from a woman in her thirties or forties in good health and CMV-seropositive. V usage is TRBV29-1 and J usage is TRBJ2-1, with 12 bases identical to TRBD2. Sequencing input: PBMCs. This CDR3 reads CSVEGGTSGPYNEQFF. The CDR3 DNA reads as TGCAGCGTTGAGGGGGGGACTAGCGGGCCCTACAATGAGCAGTTCTTC.